This record concerns one T cell receptor beta chain sequence. The sample comes from a study of blood T cell repertoires in COVID-19. Per the study methods: Nucleated cell number was recorded as an estimate derived from reference gene primer amplification. Profiling relied on immunoSEQ multiplex PCR, and the TCRdb table lists in-frame clones only, not all of them. Clone size and the V and J calls come from that table; the DNA yielded D and trimming. The sample has roughly 500,000 clones, approximately 88% seen once. Everyone who took part was roughly 18 to 89 years old, and they came from over 20 US areas. The sequencing sample was made of PBMCs or T cells enriched from blood (not recorded which). The TCR sequence derives from a woman aged 40 to 55 who had recovered from COVID-19.

The CDR3 nucleotides read TGTGCCAGCTCACTTCCCGGGACTAGCGGGTTACTAGCCAAAAACATTCAGTACTTC. Translation gives CASSLPGTSGLLAKNIQYF. This sequence joins TRBV18 and TRBJ2-4, with 12 bases fitting TRBD2. The V and J ends lost 4 bases and 0 bases, in that order; junction bases with no gene match: 10. In germline, CDR1 is KGHSH, CDR2 LQKENI. The length of the CDR3 is 19 residues.